The 3 T cell receptor beta chains in this list originate from one sample, sequenced in a study of blood T cell repertoires in COVID-19. TCRdb keeps only in-frame clones here, not all; method: immunoSEQ multiplex PCR. Of about 59,000 clones listed, approximately 82% are singletons. The sample comprised peripheral blood. The receptors were gathered from a man at least 80 years old with acute or convalescent COVID-19.

The chain is built from TRBV12-3 or TRBV12-4 and TRBJ2-3; TRBD1 is a possible D gene (6 bases). The CDR3 sequence is 13 residues long. Trimming removed 5 bases at V and 6 bases at J, with 12 bases between. The CDR3 reads CASSGPGEDTQYF. CDR3 nucleotides: TGTGCCAGCAGTGGACCAGGGGAGGATACGCAGTATTTT.

This clone was seen a handful of times. J is TRBJ2-5 and V is TRBV5-1; 11 bases align to TRBD2. Germline values: CDR1 SGHRS, CDR2 YFSETQ. The CDR3 totals 15 residues. Losses at the gene ends were 4 bases for V and 5 bases for J; bases not matched to a gene: 7. Written as DNA, the CDR3 is TGCGCCAGCAGCAGTAGCGGGGGGGCCAGGGAGACCCAGTACTTC. This sequence encodes CASSSSGGARETQYF.

The V and J genes are TRBV11-2 and TRBJ2-1; D is possibly TRBD2 (6 bases). The CDR3 contains 13 residues. Germline CDR1 SGHAT, CDR2 FQNNGV. Trimming removed 5 bases at V and 8 bases at J, with 13 bases between. The CDR3 sequence is CASSPGAWDEQFF. CDR3 nucleotide sequence: TGTGCCAGCAGCCCGGGAGCCTGGGATGAGCAGTTCTTC.